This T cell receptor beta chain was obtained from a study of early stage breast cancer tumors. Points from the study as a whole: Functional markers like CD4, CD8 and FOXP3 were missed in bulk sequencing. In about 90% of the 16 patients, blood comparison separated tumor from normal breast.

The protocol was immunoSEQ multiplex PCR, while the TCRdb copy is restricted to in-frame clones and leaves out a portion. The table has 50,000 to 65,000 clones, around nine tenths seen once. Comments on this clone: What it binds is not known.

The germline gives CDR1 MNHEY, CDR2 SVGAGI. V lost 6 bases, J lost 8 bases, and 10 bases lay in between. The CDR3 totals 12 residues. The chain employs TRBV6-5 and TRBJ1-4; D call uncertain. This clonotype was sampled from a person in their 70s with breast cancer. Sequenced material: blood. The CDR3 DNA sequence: TGTGCCAGCAGGGAGAACGGCGAAAAACTGTTTTTT. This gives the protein CASRENGEKLFF.